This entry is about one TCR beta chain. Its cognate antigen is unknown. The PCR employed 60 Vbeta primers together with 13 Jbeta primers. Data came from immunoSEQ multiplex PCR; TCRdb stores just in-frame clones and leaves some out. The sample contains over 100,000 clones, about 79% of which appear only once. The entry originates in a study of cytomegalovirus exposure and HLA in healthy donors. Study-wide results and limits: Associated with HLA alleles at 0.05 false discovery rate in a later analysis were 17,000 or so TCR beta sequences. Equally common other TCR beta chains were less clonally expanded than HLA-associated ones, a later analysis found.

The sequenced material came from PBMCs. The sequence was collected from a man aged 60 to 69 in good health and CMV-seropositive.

CDR3 bases: TGTGCCAGTAGGGAGACGGGAGTGGCCTTTAACTATGGCTACACCTTC. Its translation: CASRETGVAFNYGYTF. This chain uses TRBV19 with TRBJ1-2; D unclear. Deletions cut 6 bases from V and 1 base from J, with 18 bases between. Germline loops: CDR1 LNHDA, CDR2 SQIVND (reference sequence). This CDR3 has 16 residues.